This T cell receptor beta chain was observed in a study of T cells in Graves' hyperthyroidism and ophthalmopathy. It was RNA transcripts that yielded the amplified TCR beta CDR3 regions. Using the HTBI primer set, a first-round RT-PCR was run on the TCR CDR3. TCRdb fed the multiplex PCR reads into MiXCR, producing one record per CDR3 protein. Here the sample spans hundreds of thousands of distinct CDR3 sequences, around 15% being singletons. The V end lost 6 bases, the J end lost 4 bases, and 15 bases lay between the germline ends. Germline V lookup: CDR1 GTSNPN, CDR2 SVGIG (reference sequence). The CDR3 length is 13 residues. This clonotype was detected ten times or more.

The origin of this receptor is a woman aged 18-29 years with Graves' ophthalmopathy. The chain uses TRBV30 and TRBJ1-2, with a possible D match to TRBD1 (5 bases). Sequencing input: blood. The CDR3 loop reads CACATGRSYGYTF. CDR3 DNA: TGTGCCTGCGCAACGGGACGGAGCTATGGCTACACCTTC.